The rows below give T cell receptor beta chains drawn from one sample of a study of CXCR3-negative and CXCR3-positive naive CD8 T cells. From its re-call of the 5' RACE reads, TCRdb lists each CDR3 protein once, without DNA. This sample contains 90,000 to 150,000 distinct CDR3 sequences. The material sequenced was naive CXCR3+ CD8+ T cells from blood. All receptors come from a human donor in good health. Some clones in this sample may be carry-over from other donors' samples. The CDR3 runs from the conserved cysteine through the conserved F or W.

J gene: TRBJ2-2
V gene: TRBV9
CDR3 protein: CASMRANTGELFF

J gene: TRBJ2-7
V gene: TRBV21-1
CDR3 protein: CASTKHGSGSYEQYF

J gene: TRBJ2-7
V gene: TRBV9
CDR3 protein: CASSVREAEFGYEQYF

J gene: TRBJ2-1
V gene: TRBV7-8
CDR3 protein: CASSLLADRGYNEQFF

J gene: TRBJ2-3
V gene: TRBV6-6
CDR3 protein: CASSYPEGRSTDTQYF

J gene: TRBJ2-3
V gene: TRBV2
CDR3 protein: CASSEPPDTQYF

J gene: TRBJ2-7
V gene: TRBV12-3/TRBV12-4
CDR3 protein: CASSSRAPAGSYEQYF

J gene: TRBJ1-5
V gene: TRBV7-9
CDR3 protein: CASSAGHGTGPVQPQHF

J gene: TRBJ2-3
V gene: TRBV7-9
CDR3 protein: CASSPSAGFTQYF

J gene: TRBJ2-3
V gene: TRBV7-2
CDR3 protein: CASSLVAGGDTDTQYF

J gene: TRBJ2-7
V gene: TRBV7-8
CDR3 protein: CASSLEVFVHEQYF

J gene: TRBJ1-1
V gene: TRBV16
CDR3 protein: CASSQSHGMNTEAFF

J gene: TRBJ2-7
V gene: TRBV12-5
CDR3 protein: CASGFDIYEQYF

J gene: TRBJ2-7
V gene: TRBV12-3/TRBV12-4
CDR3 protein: CASSLDGPDYEQYF

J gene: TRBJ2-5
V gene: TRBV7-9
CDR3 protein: CASSRPLGYGGQQETQYF

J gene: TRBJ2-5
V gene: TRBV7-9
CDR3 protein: CASSLFSPLRDPLRETQYF

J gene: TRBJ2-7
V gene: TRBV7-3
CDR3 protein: CASSPPPGEQYF